This T cell receptor (beta chain) was obtained from a study of cytomegalovirus exposure and HLA in healthy donors. Study observations and caveats: A later analysis showed HLA-associated TCR beta chains outstripping equally common others in clonal expansion. According to a later analysis, donors in an Asian-associated ancestry cluster reportedly had fewer N-insertions than the roughly 640-donor mean.

V was trimmed by 8 bases and J by 2 bases, leaving 16 bases between them. Per the germline V gene, CDR1 is SGDLS and CDR2 is YYNGEE. This CDR3 is 15 amino acids long. As regards this clone: Its antigen is not known.

PCR employed 60 Vbeta and 13 Jbeta primers. TCRdb's table, derived via immunoSEQ multiplex PCR, lists solely in-frame clones and lacks some. In the table there are 100,000 to 150,000 clones, roughly 83% of which are singletons. The receptor comes from a girl aged 2-10 years in good health and CMV-seronegative. J is TRBJ2-2 and V is TRBV9; D perhaps matches TRBD1 (6 bases). The sequenced sample consisted of PBMCs. CDR3 residues: CASSRLTGNTGELFF. CDR3 DNA sequence: TGTGCCAGTTCCAGATTGACAGGAAACACCGGGGAGCTGTTTTTT. Supplemented by reference TRBV9 and TRBJ2-2, the full variable domain reads DSGVTQTPKHLITATGQRVTLRCSPRSGDLSVYWYQQSLDQGLQFLIQYYNGEERAKGNILERFSAQQFPDLHSELNLSSLELGDSALYFCASSRLTGNTGELFFGEGSRLTVL.